This T cell receptor beta chain originates from a study of blood T cell repertoires in COVID-19. For the study at large: Whether acute or convalescent, the COVID-19 samples came from the United States, Italy and Spain. Nucleic acid was either cDNA or gDNA, and it came from T cells, B-cell-depleted T cells, or PBMCs.

Generated by immunoSEQ multiplex PCR, the TCRdb table keeps only in-frame clones and is missing some. This sample has about 260,000 clones, with 75% to 90% found just once. Germline V gene data show CDR1 as SGHDT and CDR2 as YYEEEE. This CDR3 has 15 residues. With 0 bases clipped from V and 7 bases from J, the junction kept 6 bases outside the gene matches. The TCR sequence derives from a man aged 30-40 years with active or convalescent COVID-19. J is TRBJ2-1 and V is TRBV5-6, with 8 bases aligning to TRBD2. Sequencing input: peripheral blood. The CDR3 DNA is TGTGCCAGCAGCTTGGAGCGGGGGCAGGGGAATGAGCAGTTCTTC. This translates into CASSLERGQGNEQFF.